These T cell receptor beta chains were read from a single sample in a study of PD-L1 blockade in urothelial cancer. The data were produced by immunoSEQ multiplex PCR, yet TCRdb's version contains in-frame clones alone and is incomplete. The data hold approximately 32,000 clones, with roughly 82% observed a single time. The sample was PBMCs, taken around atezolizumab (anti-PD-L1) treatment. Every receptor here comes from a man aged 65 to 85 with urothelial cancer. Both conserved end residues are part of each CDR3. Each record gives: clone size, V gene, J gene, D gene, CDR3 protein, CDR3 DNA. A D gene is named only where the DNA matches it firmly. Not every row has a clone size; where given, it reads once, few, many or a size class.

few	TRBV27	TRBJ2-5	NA	CASRRTGFQETQYF	TGTGCCAGCAGACGAACCGGGTTCCAAGAGACCCAGTACTTC
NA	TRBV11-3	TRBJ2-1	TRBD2	CASSRSGTSVAEQFF	TGTGCCAGCAGCAGATCCGGGACTAGTGTGGCTGAGCAGTTCTTC
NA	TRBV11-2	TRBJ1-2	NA	CASSVDPDYGYTF	TGTGCCAGCAGCGTAGACCCAGACTATGGCTACACCTTC
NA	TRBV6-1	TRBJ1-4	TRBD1	CASSVTTGGREKLFF	TGTGCCAGCAGTGTAACGACAGGGGGCAGAGAAAAACTGTTTTTT
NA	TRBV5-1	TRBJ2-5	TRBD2	CASSLASGLAGGRGETQYF	TGCGCCAGCAGCTTGGCCTCAGGACTAGCGGGAGGCAGGGGCGAGACCCAGTACTTC
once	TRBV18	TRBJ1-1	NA	CASSPADTEAFF	TGTGCCAGCTCACCGGCTGACACTGAAGCTTTCTTT
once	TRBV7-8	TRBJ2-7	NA	CASSFSPSYEQYF	TGTGCCAGCAGCTTCTCTCCGTCCTACGAGCAGTACTTC
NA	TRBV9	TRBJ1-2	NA	CASSVAGADPAGYTF	TGTGCCAGCAGCGTGGCAGGGGCCGATCCGGCCGGCTACACCTTC
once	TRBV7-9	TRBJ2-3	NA	CASSASGTDTQYF	TGTGCCAGCTCAGCTAGCGGCACAGATACGCAGTATTTT
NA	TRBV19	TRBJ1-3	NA	CASSNRGFVDTIYF	TGTGCCAGTAGCAATCGGGGGTTCGTGGACACCATATATTTT
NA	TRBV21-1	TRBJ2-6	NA	CASRKDRGKFDGANVLTF	TGTGCCAGCAGGAAGGACAGGGGAAAATTCGATGGGGCCAACGTCCTGACTTTC
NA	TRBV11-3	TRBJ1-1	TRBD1	CASSPGTGREAFF	TGTGCCAGCAGCCCCGGGACAGGGCGTGAAGCTTTCTTT
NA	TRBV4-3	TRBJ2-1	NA	CASSQDIREYGNEQFF	TGCGCCAGCAGCCAAGATATTCGGGAGTACGGGAATGAGCAGTTCTTC
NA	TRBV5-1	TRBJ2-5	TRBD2	CASGSGGAQETQYF	TGCGCCAGCGGAAGCGGGGGGGCCCAGGAGACCCAGTACTTC
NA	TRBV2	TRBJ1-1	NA	CASRESAEAFF	TGTGCCAGCAGGGAGAGCGCTGAAGCTTTCTTT
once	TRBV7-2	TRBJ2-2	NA	CASSAGQTNTGELFF	TGTGCCAGCAGCGCGGGACAGACGAACACCGGGGAGCTGTTTTTT
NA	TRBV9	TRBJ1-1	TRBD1	CASSGTGRDTEAFF	TGTGCCAGCAGTGGGACAGGGAGGGACACTGAAGCTTTCTTT
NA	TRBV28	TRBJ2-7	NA	CASSPPQVVEQYF	TGTGCCAGCAGTCCCCCCCAGGTTGTCGAGCAGTACTTC
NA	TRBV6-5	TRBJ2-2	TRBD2	CASSYSGGDTGELFF	TGTGCCAGCAGCTATAGCGGGGGGGATACCGGGGAGCTGTTTTTT
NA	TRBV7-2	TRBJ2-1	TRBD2	CASSLRAGGGAYNEQFF	TGTGCCAGCAGCCTACGAGCGGGGGGCGGAGCCTACAATGAGCAGTTCTTC
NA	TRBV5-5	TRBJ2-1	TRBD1	CASSAQGATYNEQFF	TGTGCCAGCAGCGCACAGGGGGCTACTTACAATGAGCAGTTCTTC
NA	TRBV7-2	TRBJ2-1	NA	CASSLDSDPYNEQFF	TGTGCCAGCAGCTTGGACTCAGACCCCTACAATGAGCAGTTCTTC
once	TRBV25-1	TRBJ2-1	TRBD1	CASEPKGGDFGPHNEQFF	TGTGCAAGCGAACCCAAAGGGGGCGACTTCGGTCCCCACAATGAGCAGTTCTTC
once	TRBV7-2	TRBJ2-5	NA	CASSLAGQGGETQYF	TGTGCCAGCAGCTTAGCGGGGCAGGGTGGGGAGACCCAGTACTTC
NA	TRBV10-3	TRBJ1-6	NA	CAISERGSYNSPLHF	TGTGCCATCAGTGAGAGGGGATCCTATAATTCACCCCTCCACTTT
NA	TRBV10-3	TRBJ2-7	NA	CAIRDVGGSSYEQYF	TGTGCCATCAGGGATGTGGGGGGAAGCTCCTACGAGCAGTACTTC
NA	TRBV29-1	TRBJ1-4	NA	CSVMFGAKEKLFF	TGCAGCGTTATGTTCGGAGCAAAAGAAAAACTGTTTTTT
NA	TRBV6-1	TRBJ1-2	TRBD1	CASRYDRGGYGYTF	TGTGCCAGCCGATATGACAGGGGGGGCTATGGCTACACCTTC
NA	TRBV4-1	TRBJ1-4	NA	CASSEAGRNEKLFF	TGCGCCAGCAGCGAGGCAGGGCGGAATGAAAAACTGTTTTTT
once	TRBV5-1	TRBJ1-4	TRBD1	CASGQGWGNEKLFF	TGCGCCAGCGGACAGGGATGGGGTAATGAAAAACTGTTTTTT
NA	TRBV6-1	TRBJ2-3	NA	CASSEGGAADTQYF	TGTGCCAGCAGTGAAGGGGGCGCTGCAGATACGCAGTATTTT